The 22 T cell receptor beta chains given below trace back to one sample, sequenced in a study of lymphopenia after photon versus proton radiotherapy. The assay was immunoSEQ multiplex PCR, and TCRdb's table has in-frame clones only and misses some. The sample consists of 35,000 to 40,000 clones, around 85% of them appearing once. Sequencing used peripheral blood, obtained from a patient treated with photon-based radiotherapy. All receptors come from a man in his fifties or sixties with gastric cancer.

J is TRBJ1-2 and V is TRBV7-9; D call uncertain. CDR3 length equals 14 residues. V lost 5 bases and J 3 bases, leaving 13 bases between the germline ends. From germline, CDR1 is SEHNR and CDR2 FQNEAQ (reference sequence). CDR3: CASSPPAVDYGYTF. The CDR3 region has the DNA TGTGCCAGCAGCCCGCCGGCTGTGGACTATGGCTACACCTTC.

V and J are TRBV27 and TRBJ2-1; D not resolved. V dropped 2 bases and J dropped 3 bases, with 11 bases sitting between them. CDR1 MNHEY and CDR2 SMNVEV come from the germline V gene (reference sequence). This CDR3 is built from 15 residues. The CDR3 is CASSLKSQYYNEQFF. DNA for the CDR3: TGTGCCAGCAGTTTAAAGTCTCAGTACTACAATGAGCAGTTCTTC.

The rearrangement uses TRBV28 and TRBJ2-7; unclear D gene. The CDR3 contains 12 residues. Germline assignment: CDR1 MDHEN and CDR2 SYDVKM. V was shortened by 5 bases and J by 4 bases, with 9 bases between the two germline ends. DNA of the CDR3: TGTGCCAGCAGTCGCCCTGCATACGAGCAGTACTTC. Translating it yields CASSRPAYEQYF.

The chain employs TRBV6-5 and TRBJ2-3, with D maybe TRBD1 (5 bases). The length of the CDR3 is 15 residues. Looked up from germline, CDR1 is MNHEY and CDR2 is SVGAGI. Deletions cut 0 bases from V and 2 bases from J, with 9 bases between. The CDR3 protein is CASSYSQGFTDTQYF. CDR3 DNA: TGTGCCAGCAGTTACTCGCAGGGTTTCACAGATACGCAGTATTTT.

This chain uses TRBV28 with TRBJ1-5; 10 nucleotides agree with TRBD1. This CDR3 is 15 amino acids long. Germline V CDR1 and CDR2: MDHEN, SYDVKM. V gave up 6 bases and J gave up 0 bases; unmatched junction bases: 2. The CDR3 reads CASRRQGASNQPQHF. The CDR3 DNA follows: TGTGCCAGCAGAAGACAGGGGGCTAGCAATCAGCCCCAGCATTTT.

The chain joins TRBV28 to TRBJ2-7, with 11 positions matching TRBD1. The CDR3 is 15 amino acids. CDR1 and CDR2 (germline): MDHEN, SYDVKM. V trimming: 6 bases; J trimming: 4 bases; junction bases outside the gene matches: 8. The CDR3 bases are TGTGCCAGCAGAAGCCGGGACAGGGGGTTTTACGAGCAGTACTTC. As protein: CASRSRDRGFYEQYF.

This chain uses TRBV27 with TRBJ2-2; no definite D call. From germline, CDR1 is MNHEY and CDR2 SMNVEV (reference sequence). This CDR3 is 14 amino acids long. V lost 2 bases and J 4 bases, leaving 8 bases between the germline ends. DNA for the CDR3: TGTGCCAGCAGTTTAATGGCCTCCACCGGGGAGCTGTTTTTT. As protein: CASSLMASTGELFF.

This chain's CDR3 is CASSPGVGNEKLFF. CDR3 DNA: TGTGCCAGCTCACCAGGGGTTGGTAATGAAAAACTGTTTTTT. The V and J genes are TRBV18 and TRBJ1-4; D gene unclear. The CDR3 runs to 14 residues. The V and J ends lost 2 bases and 4 bases respectively, with 8 bases between them. Germline CDR1 reads KGHSH; CDR2 reads LQKENI. The variable domain in full, completed from reference TRBV18 and TRBJ1-4, reads NAGVMQNPRHLVRRRGQEARLRCSPMKGHSHVYWYRQLPEEGLKFMVYLQKENIIDESGMPKERFSAEFPKEGPSILRIQQVVRGDSAAYFCASSPGVGNEKLFFGSGTQLSVL.

This clone occurred once. This sequence joins TRBV2 and TRBJ1-1; the match to TRBD1 covers 8 bases. CDR3 length: 12 amino acids. The V gene's germline CDR1 is SNHLY and CDR2 FYNNEI. After removal of 6 bases from V and 5 bases from J, the junction contained 2 bases not matched to a gene. CDR3 amino acids: CASSRQGTEAFF. DNA of the CDR3: TGTGCCAGCAGCCGACAGGGGACTGAAGCTTTCTTT.

The V gene is TRBV7-8, the J gene TRBJ1-5; maybe TRBD1 (6 bases). CDR3 length: 15 amino acids. CDR1 and CDR2 (germline): SGHVS, FQNEAQ. Trimming cost V 1 base and J 7 bases, with 14 bases left between them. The CDR3 loop is CASSLEGRGGQPQHF. For the CDR3, the DNA is TGTGCCAGCAGCTTAGAGGGCAGGGGAGGGCAGCCCCAGCATTTT.

This chain joins TRBV6-5 and TRBJ1-2; TRBD1 aligns across 8 bases. CDR1 MNHEY and CDR2 SVGAGI come from the germline V gene. V lost 5 bases and J lost 4; bases outside the gene matches: 9. The CDR3 is 15 residues long. The CDR3 nucleotides read TGTGCCAGCAGTACCCAACAGGGGGGACTCTATGGCTACACCTTC. This encodes CASSTQQGGLYGYTF.

The chain links TRBV7-9 to TRBJ2-1; D is perhaps TRBD2 (5 bases). From germline, CDR1 is SEHNR and CDR2 FQNEAQ (reference sequence). The V gene lost 5 bases and the J gene lost 6 bases, with 17 bases spanning the gap. The CDR3 loop spans 15 amino acids. The CDR3 loop is CASSPPPGGGNEQFF. CDR3 DNA: TGTGCCAGCAGCCCGCCCCCCGGAGGCGGCAATGAGCAGTTCTTC.

The V and J genes are TRBV4-3 and TRBJ2-5; 11 bases match TRBD1. V lost 4 bases, J lost 4 bases, and 2 bases stayed unmatched. There are 14 residues in the CDR3. Germline CDR1 reads LGHNA; CDR2 reads YSLEER. CDR3 coding DNA: TGCGCCAGCAGCCCCGGACAGGGGGCAGAGACCCAGTACTTC. Amino acid sequence: CASSPGQGAETQYF.

The chain has TRBV19 and TRBJ2-2; D remains ambiguous. The CDR3 has 14 residues. CDR1 is LNHDA, CDR2 SQIVND, per germline (reference sequence). V was pared by 2 bases and J by 5 bases, with 9 bases between. CDR3 residues: CASSIFDSTGELFF. CDR3 DNA: TGTGCCAGTAGTATATTCGACTCGACCGGGGAGCTGTTTTTT.

About this clone: Other DNA sequences in this sample translate to the same CDR3. The genes are TRBV4-1 and TRBJ1-2; 7 nucleotides match TRBD1. V lost 2 bases, J lost 5 bases, and 8 bases stayed unmatched. Germline CDR1 reads MGHRA; CDR2 reads YSYEKL. The CDR3 consists of 15 residues. The CDR3 DNA reads as TGCGCCAGCAGCCAACCCCGGGACAGTCGTTATGGCTACACCTTC. Translated, it gives CASSQPRDSRYGYTF.

J is TRBJ2-2 and V is TRBV7-9; D is unclear. Germline lookup yields CDR1 SEHNR and CDR2 FQNEAQ (reference sequence). This CDR3 comprises 15 residues. V lost 5 bases to trimming and J lost 2 bases, with 12 bases between them. CDR3 in amino acids: CASSKEGVNTGELFF. The CDR3 DNA follows: TGTGCCAGCAGCAAGGAAGGAGTCAACACCGGGGAGCTGTTTTTT.

The J gene is TRBJ1-4, the V gene TRBV18; possible D gene TRBD1, 6 bases. This CDR3 contains 15 residues. Germline loops: CDR1 KGHSH, CDR2 LQKENI. V gave up 5 bases and J gave up 3 bases, with 13 bases separating them. CDR3 sequence reads: CASSSQGSANEKLFF. The DNA for the CDR3 is TGTGCCAGCTCATCGCAGGGGTCAGCTAATGAAAAACTGTTTTTT.

V is TRBV6-1 and J is TRBJ1-4; TRBD1 might be the D (5 bases). Trimming removed 7 bases from V and 3 bases from J, with 15 bases in between. The germline CDR1 and CDR2 sequences are MNHNS and SASEGT. The CDR3 loop spans 15 amino acids. This CDR3 reads CASILLAGPNEKLFF. CDR3 DNA: TGTGCCAGCATCCTCCTCGCAGGGCCTAATGAAAAACTGTTTTTT.

This clone was detected only once. The chain joins TRBV11-2 to TRBJ1-2; 11 bases align to TRBD1. The CDR3 is 14 amino acids. With V trimmed by 4 bases and J by 5 bases, 3 bases remained unmatched. The germline gives CDR1 SGHAT, CDR2 FQNNGV. CDR3 DNA sequence: TGTGCCAGCAGCTACGGACAGGGGGCGTATGGCTACACCTTC. Amino acid sequence: CASSYGQGAYGYTF.

The CDR3 sequence: CASSHLRTGNTGELFF. Here the CDR3 DNA reads TGTGCCAGCAGCCACTTGCGGACTGGAAACACCGGGGAGCTGTTTTTT. The rearrangement uses TRBV7-9 and TRBJ2-2, with D possibly TRBD2 on 5 matching bases. The CDR3 length is 16 residues. V lost 5 bases and J 2 bases, leaving 15 bases between the germline ends. CDR1 SEHNR and CDR2 FQNEAQ come from the germline V gene (reference sequence).

The rearrangement uses TRBV27 and TRBJ2-1; 14 nucleotides match TRBD2. Germline-derived CDR1 and CDR2 are MNHEY and SMNVEV (reference sequence). The CDR3 runs to 15 residues. The ends lost 5 bases at V and 7 bases at J; junction bases unmatched: 4. CDR3 protein: CASSTTSGRVNEQFF. CDR3 DNA sequence: TGTGCCAGCAGTACGACTAGCGGGAGGGTGAATGAGCAGTTCTTC.

This chain connects TRBV5-1 to TRBJ2-1; 8 bases match TRBD2. This CDR3 spans 16 amino acids. Trimming cost V 0 bases and J 7 bases; bases outside gene matches: 9. Germline CDR1 is SGHRS and CDR2 is YFSETQ. Here the CDR3 reads CASSLDGSGMENEQFF. The CDR3 nucleotides are TGCGCCAGCAGCTTGGATGGTAGCGGGATGGAGAATGAGCAGTTCTTC.